The rows below give T cell receptor beta chains drawn from one sample of a study of beta chain features in type 1 diabetes. The repertoire was sequenced with immunoSEQ multiplex PCR; TCRdb's copy has only in-frame clones and lacks some. The sample includes around 350,000 clones, around 12% of them seen just once. The sample consisted of naive CD4+ T cells from blood. These TCRs come from a man younger than 35 in good health. The CDR3 runs from the conserved cysteine through the conserved F or W. Each record gives: D gene, V gene, J gene, CDR3 protein. D genes are given only for firm matches.

d_gene: .
v_gene: TRBV5-1
j_gene: TRBJ1-2
CDR3aa: CASSSGPGLIRGYGYTF

d_gene: TRBD1
v_gene: TRBV30
j_gene: TRBJ2-1
CDR3aa: CAWSRDSSSYNEQFF

d_gene: TRBD1
v_gene: TRBV5-4
j_gene: TRBJ2-1
CDR3aa: CASSGRQGIPNEQFF

d_gene: .
v_gene: TRBV27
j_gene: TRBJ1-5
CDR3aa: CASSQSTGLRQPQHF

d_gene: .
v_gene: TRBV7-2
j_gene: TRBJ2-7
CDR3aa: CASSESGSISYEQYF

d_gene: .
v_gene: TRBV6-5
j_gene: TRBJ1-5
CDR3aa: CASSPTYGGDQPQHF

d_gene: TRBD1
v_gene: TRBV5-1
j_gene: TRBJ2-3
CDR3aa: CASSPTGYTDTQYF

d_gene: TRBD2
v_gene: TRBV5-1
j_gene: TRBJ2-1
CDR3aa: CASSLEAGTTGWDEQFF

d_gene: .
v_gene: TRBV4-2
j_gene: TRBJ1-1
CDR3aa: CASSPDTQGWDTEAFF

d_gene: .
v_gene: TRBV28
j_gene: TRBJ1-2
CDR3aa: CASTPPAGHYGYTF

d_gene: .
v_gene: TRBV6-1
j_gene: TRBJ2-3
CDR3aa: CASSGGPWVSTDTQYF

d_gene: .
v_gene: TRBV10-3
j_gene: TRBJ2-1
CDR3aa: CAISGRDNEQFF

d_gene: TRBD1
v_gene: TRBV6-5
j_gene: TRBJ1-4
CDR3aa: CASSGTGDEKLFF

d_gene: .
v_gene: TRBV18
j_gene: TRBJ2-1
CDR3aa: CASSPVTSYNEQFF

d_gene: .
v_gene: TRBV30
j_gene: TRBJ2-5
CDR3aa: CAWSIHRETQYF

d_gene: .
v_gene: TRBV28
j_gene: TRBJ2-7
CDR3aa: CASSSRDYEQYF

d_gene: TRBD1
v_gene: TRBV4-2
j_gene: TRBJ2-1
CDR3aa: CASSQPSGTGFGEQFF

d_gene: TRBD1
v_gene: TRBV30
j_gene: TRBJ1-3
CDR3aa: CAWSPGTGDPSGNTIYF

d_gene: .
v_gene: TRBV6-6
j_gene: TRBJ2-7
CDR3aa: CASRLGRAYEQYF

d_gene: .
v_gene: TRBV30
j_gene: TRBJ2-5
CDR3aa: CAWSVLGAGSGPFRETQYF

d_gene: TRBD1
v_gene: TRBV5-6
j_gene: TRBJ2-1
CDR3aa: CASSPTGDSYNEQFF

d_gene: .
v_gene: TRBV28
j_gene: TRBJ2-7
CDR3aa: CASSSGVVYEQYF

d_gene: .
v_gene: TRBV10-3
j_gene: TRBJ2-7
CDR3aa: CAISETGQGSEQYF

d_gene: .
v_gene: TRBV7-3
j_gene: TRBJ1-2
CDR3aa: CASSTGQNYGYTF

d_gene: .
v_gene: TRBV28
j_gene: TRBJ1-2
CDR3aa: CASSYYRDRYTF

d_gene: .
v_gene: TRBV5-1
j_gene: TRBJ1-1
CDR3aa: CASSLAGQGTEAFF

d_gene: .
v_gene: TRBV7-8
j_gene: TRBJ2-1
CDR3aa: CASYKGRVSGEQFF

d_gene: .
v_gene: TRBV28
j_gene: TRBJ1-1
CDR3aa: CASRREMNTEAFF

d_gene: .
v_gene: TRBV7-2
j_gene: TRBJ1-4
CDR3aa: CASRGGLSNEKLFF

d_gene: TRBD2
v_gene: TRBV18
j_gene: TRBJ2-5
CDR3aa: CASSPTSGEQETQYF

d_gene: .
v_gene: TRBV30
j_gene: TRBJ1-5
CDR3aa: CAWDGPGGGNQPQHF

d_gene: TRBD2
v_gene: TRBV7-2
j_gene: TRBJ2-5
CDR3aa: CATFVVAGAQETQYF